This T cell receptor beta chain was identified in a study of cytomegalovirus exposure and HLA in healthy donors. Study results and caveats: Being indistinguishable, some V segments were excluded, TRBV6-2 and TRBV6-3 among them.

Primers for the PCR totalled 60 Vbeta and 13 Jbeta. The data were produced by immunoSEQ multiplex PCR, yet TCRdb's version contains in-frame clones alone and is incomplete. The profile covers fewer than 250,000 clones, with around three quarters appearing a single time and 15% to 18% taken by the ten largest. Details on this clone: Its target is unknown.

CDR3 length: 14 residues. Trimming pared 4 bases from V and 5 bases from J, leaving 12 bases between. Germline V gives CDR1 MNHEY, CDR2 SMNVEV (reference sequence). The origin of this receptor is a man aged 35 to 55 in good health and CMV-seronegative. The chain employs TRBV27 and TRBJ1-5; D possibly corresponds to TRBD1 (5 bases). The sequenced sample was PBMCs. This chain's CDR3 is CASSSWTPYQPQHF. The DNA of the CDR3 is TGTGCCAGCAGTTCCTGGACACCGTATCAGCCCCAGCATTTT.